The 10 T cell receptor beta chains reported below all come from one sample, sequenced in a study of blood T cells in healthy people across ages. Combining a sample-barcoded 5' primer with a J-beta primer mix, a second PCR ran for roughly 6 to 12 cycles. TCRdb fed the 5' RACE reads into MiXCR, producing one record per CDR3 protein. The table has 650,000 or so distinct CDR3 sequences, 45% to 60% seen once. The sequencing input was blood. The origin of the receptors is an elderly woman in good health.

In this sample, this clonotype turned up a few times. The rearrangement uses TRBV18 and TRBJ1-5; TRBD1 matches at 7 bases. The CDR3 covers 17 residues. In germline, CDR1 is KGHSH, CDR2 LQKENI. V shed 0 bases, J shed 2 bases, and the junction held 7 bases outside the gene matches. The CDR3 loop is CASSPPGQPRGNQPQHF. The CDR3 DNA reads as TGTGCCAGCTCACCACCGGGACAGCCTAGGGGCAATCAGCCCCAGCATTTT.

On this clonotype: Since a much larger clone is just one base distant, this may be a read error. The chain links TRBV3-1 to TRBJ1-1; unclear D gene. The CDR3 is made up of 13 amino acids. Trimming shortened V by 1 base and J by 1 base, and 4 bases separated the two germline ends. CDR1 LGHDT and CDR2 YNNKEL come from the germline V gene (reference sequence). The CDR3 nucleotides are TGTGCCAGCAGCCAAGCGGAGAACACTGAAGCTTTCTTT. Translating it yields CASSQAENTEAFF.

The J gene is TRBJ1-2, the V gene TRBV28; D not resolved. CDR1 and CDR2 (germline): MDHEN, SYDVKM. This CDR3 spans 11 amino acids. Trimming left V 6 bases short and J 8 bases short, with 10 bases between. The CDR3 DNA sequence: TGTGCCAGCAGCTCTACTCTCGGCTACACCTTC. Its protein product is CASSSTLGYTF.

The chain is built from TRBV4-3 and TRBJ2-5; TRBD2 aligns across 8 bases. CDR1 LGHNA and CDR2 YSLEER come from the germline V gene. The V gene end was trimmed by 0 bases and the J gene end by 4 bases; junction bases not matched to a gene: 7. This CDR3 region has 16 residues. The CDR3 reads CASSQEASSGAETQYF. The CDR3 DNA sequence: TGCGCCAGCAGCCAAGAAGCGAGTAGCGGGGCAGAGACCCAGTACTTC.

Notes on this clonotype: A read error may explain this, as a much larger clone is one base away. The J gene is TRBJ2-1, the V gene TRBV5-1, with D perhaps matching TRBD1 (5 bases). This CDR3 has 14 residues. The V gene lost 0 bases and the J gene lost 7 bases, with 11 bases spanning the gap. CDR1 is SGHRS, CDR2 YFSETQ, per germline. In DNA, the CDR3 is TGCGCCAGCAGCTTGGGCAGGGTAGGGAATGAGCAGTTCTTC. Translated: CASSLGRVGNEQFF.

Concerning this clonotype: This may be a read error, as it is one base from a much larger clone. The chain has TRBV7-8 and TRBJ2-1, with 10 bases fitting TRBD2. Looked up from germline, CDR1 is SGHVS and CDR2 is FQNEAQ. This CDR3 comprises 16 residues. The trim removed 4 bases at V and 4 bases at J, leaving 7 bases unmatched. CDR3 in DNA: TGTGCCAGCAGCTCGAAACTAGCGGGATCGTACAATGAGCAGTTCTTC. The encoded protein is CASSSKLAGSYNEQFF.

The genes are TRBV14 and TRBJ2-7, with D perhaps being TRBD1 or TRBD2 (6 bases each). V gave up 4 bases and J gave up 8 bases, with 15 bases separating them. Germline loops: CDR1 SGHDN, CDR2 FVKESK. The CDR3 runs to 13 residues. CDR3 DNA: TGTGCCAGCAGCCGTGCCTCCGGGGGCAAGCAGTACTTC. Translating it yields CASSRASGGKQYF.

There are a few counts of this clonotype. The CDR3, as DNA: TGTGCCAGCAGTTATCTTGGCACAGATACGCAGTATTTT. It is translated as CASSYLGTDTQYF. The chain is built from TRBV6-5 and TRBJ2-3, with D hard to call. The CDR3 runs to 13 residues. Germline V gives CDR1 MNHEY, CDR2 SVGAGI. The V end lost 3 bases, the J end lost 1 base, and 5 bases lay between the germline ends.

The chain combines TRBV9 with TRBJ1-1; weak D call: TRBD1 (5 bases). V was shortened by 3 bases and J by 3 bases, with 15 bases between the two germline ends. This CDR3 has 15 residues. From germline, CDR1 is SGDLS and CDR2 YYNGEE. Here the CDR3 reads CASSGRDGAYTEAFF. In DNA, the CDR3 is TGTGCCAGCAGCGGCCGGGACGGAGCATACACTGAAGCTTTCTTT.

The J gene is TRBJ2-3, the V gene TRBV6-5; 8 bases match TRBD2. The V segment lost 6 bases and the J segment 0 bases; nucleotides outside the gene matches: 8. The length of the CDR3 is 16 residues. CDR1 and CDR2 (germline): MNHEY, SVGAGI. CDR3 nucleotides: TGTGCCAGCAGCCCAACTAGCGGATCAAGCACAGATACGCAGTATTTT. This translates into CASSPTSGSSTDTQYF.